This T cell receptor beta chain was documented in a study of radiation and T cells in renal cell carcinoma. Study summary: Nephrectomy followed 15 Gy stereotactic body radiation by 4 weeks. Study-level results: No pretreatment tumor biopsies were available for baseline clonotypes. Top tumor clonotypes rose in blood 2 weeks post-radiation, then contracted.

For this clone: Antigen: not known.

The method was immunoSEQ multiplex PCR; TCRdb's version includes in-frame clones alone and lacks a portion of them. The table records some 150,000 clones, over 80% of them present only once. Time point indicated: blood 2 weeks post-SBRT. Treatment reported: 15 Gy SBRT to primary tumor, nephrectomy 4 weeks later. Clear cell pathology was present in this patient's renal cell carcinoma. This CDR3 spans 18 amino acids. V shed 0 bases, J shed 6 bases, and the junction held 11 bases outside the gene matches. CDR1 and CDR2 (germline): SGDLS, YYNGEE. The sample was blood, taken from a patient whose treatment included radiotherapy and nephrectomy. The receptor was derived from a woman in her forties or fifties with renal cell carcinoma. The rearrangement links TRBV9 to TRBJ1-6, with 8 bases identical to TRBD1. The CDR3 loop reads CASSVARGGGQGNSPLHF. CDR3 DNA sequence: TGTGCCAGCAGCGTAGCTCGGGGGGGTGGACAGGGTAATTCACCCCTCCACTTT.